This TCR beta chain appears in the sequencing data of a study of T cell clones after liver transplantation. Unstimulated PBMCs were sorted into CD3+CD4+ and CD3+CD8+ populations. Germline trimming cut 1 base from V and 5 bases from J; bases unmatched to any gene: 13. Per the germline V gene, CDR1 is KGHSH and CDR2 is LQKENI. The CDR3 has 18 residues. Regarding this clone: Its cognate antigen is unknown.

Assay: immunoSEQ multiplex PCR; the TCRdb copy retains only in-frame clones and omits some. In the table there are about 53,000 clones, approximately 84% of which are singletons. General study points: The donor-reactive repertoire was only partly measurable in two subjects, lacking donor cells.

The chain couples TRBV18 to TRBJ2-5; TRBD2 matches 10 bases. The source was CD4+ T cells from blood, collected before liver transplant. This receptor was identified in a human donor who received a liver transplant. In DNA form, the CDR3 reads TGTGCCAGCTCACCACGGCTAGCGGGAGAAATTTCAGGGGAGACCCAGTACTTC. As protein: CASSPRLAGEISGETQYF.